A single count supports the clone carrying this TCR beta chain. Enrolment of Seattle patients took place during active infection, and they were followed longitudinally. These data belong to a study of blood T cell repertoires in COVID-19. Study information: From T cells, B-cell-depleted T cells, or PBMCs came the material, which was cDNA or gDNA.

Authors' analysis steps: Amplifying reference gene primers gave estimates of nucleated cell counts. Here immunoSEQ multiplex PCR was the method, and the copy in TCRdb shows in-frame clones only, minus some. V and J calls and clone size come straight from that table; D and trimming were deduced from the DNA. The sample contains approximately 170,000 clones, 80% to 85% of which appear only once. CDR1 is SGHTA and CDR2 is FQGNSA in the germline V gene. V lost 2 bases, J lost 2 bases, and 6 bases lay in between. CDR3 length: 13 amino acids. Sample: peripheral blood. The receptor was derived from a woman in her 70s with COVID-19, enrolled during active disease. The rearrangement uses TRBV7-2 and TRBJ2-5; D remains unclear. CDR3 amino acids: CASSLRGQETQYF. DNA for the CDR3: TGTGCCAGCAGCTTACGCGGTCAAGAGACCCAGTACTTC.